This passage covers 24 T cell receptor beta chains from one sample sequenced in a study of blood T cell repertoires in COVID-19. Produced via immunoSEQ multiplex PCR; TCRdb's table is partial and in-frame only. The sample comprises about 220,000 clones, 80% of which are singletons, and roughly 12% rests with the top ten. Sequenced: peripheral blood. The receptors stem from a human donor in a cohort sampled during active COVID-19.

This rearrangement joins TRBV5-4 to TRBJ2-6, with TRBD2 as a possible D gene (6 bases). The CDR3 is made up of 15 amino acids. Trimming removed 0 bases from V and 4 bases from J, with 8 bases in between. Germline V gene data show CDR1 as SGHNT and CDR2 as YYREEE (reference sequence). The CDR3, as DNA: TGTGCCAGCAGCTTGGATGCGGGAGGGGCCAACGTCCTGACTTTC. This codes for CASSLDAGGANVLTF.

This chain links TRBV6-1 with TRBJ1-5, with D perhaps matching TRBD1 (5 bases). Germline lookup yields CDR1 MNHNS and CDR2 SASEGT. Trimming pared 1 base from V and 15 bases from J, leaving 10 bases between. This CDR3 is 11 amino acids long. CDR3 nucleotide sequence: TGTGCCAGCAGTGAAGGGGAGGGGTCGCATTTT. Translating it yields CASSEGEGSHF.

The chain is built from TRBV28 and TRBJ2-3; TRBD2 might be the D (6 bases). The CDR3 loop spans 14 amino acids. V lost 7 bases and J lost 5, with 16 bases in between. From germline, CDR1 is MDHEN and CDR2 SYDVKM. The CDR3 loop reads CASMALAERDTQYF. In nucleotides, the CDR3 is TGTGCCAGCATGGCTTTAGCGGAGCGAGATACGCAGTATTTT.

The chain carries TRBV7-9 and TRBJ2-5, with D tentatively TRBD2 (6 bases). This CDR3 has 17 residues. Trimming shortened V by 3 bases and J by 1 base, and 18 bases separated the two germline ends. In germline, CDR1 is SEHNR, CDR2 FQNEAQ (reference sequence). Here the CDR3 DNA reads TGTGCCAGCAGCTTGGATACTGGGACTGGAGGCCAAGAGACCCAGTACTTC. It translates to CASSLDTGTGGQETQYF.

This CDR3 is CASSLGQGGEKLFF. The CDR3 DNA is TGTGCCAGCAGCTTGGGACAGGGTGGTGAAAAACTGTTTTTT. The rearrangement links TRBV5-6 to TRBJ1-4; TRBD1 matches at 7 bases. This CDR3 spans 14 amino acids. The germline V gene has CDR1 SGHDT and CDR2 YYEEEE. Trimming cost V 0 bases and J 7 bases; bases outside gene matches: 3.

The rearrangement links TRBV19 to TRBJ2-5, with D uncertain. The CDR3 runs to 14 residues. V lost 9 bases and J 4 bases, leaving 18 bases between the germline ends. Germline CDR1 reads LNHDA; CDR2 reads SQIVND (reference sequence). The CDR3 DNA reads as TGTGCCAGCAACTCGGGTCACTTGGGAGAGACCCAGTACTTC. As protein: CASNSGHLGETQYF.

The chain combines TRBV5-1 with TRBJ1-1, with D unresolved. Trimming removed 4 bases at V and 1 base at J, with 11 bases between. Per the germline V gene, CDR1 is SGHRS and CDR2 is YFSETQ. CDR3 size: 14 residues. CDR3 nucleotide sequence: TGCGCCAGCAGCGAATTCAGCGCGAACACTGAAGCTTTCTTT. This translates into CASSEFSANTEAFF.

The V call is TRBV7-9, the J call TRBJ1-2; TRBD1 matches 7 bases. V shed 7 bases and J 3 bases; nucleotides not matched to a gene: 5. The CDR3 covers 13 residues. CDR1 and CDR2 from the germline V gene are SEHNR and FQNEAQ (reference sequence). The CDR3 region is CASTSDRDYGYTF. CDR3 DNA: TGTGCCAGCACCTCAGACAGGGACTATGGCTACACCTTC.

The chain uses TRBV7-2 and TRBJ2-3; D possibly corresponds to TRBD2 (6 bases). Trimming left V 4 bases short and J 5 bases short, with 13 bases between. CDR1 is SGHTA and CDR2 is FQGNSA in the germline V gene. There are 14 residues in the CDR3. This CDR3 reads CASSSGLPRDTQYF. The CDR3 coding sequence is TGTGCCAGCAGCTCGGGACTCCCCAGAGATACGCAGTATTTT.

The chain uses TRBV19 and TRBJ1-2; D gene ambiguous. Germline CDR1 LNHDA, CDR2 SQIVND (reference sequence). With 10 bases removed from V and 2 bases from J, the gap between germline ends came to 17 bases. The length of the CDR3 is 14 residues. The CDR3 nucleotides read TGTGCCATCAAGCCTAGAGGGATGAACTATGGCTACACCTTC. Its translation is CAIKPRGMNYGYTF.

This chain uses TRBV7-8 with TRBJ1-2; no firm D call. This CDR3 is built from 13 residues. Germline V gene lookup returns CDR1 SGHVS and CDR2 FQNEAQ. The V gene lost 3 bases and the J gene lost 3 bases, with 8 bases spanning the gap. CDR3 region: CASSLEEDYGYTF. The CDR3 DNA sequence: TGTGCCAGCAGCTTGGAGGAGGACTATGGCTACACCTTC. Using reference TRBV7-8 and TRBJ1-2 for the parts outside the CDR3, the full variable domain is GAGVSQSPRYKVAKRGQDVALRCDPISGHVSLFWYQQALGQGPEFLTYFQNEAQLDKSGLPSDRFFAERPEGSVSTLKIQRTQQEDSAVYLCASSLEEDYGYTFGSGTRLTVV.

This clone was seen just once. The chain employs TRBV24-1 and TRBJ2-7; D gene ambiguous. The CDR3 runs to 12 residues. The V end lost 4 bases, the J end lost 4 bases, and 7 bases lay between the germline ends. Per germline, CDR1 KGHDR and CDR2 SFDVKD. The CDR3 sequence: CATSENGYEQYF. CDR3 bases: TGTGCCACCAGTGAGAACGGGTACGAGCAGTACTTC.

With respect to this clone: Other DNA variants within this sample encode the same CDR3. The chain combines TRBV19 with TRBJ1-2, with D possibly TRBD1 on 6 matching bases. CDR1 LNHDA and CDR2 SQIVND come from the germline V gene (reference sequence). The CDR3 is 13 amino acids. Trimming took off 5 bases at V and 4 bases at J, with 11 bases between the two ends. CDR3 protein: CASSVTGSYGYTF. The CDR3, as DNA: TGTGCCAGTAGTGTGACAGGTTCCTATGGCTACACCTTC.

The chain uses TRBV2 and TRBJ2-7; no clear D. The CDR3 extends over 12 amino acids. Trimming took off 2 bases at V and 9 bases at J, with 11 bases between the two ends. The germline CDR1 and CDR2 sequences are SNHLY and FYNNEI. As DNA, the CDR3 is TGTGCCAGCAGTGAATTGGCTCTTGTGCAGTACTTC. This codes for CASSELALVQYF.

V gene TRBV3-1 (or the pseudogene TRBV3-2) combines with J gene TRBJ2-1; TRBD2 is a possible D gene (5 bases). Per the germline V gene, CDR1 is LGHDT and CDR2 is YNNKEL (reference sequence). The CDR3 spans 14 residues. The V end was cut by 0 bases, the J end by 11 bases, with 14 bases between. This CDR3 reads CASSQDRASFKQFF. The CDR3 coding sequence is TGTGCCAGCAGCCAAGATCGAGCTAGCTTTAAGCAGTTCTTC.

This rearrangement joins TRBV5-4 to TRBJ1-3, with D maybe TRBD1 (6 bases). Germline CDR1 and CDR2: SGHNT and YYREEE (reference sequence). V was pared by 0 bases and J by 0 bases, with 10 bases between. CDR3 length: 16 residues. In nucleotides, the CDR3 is TGTGCCAGCAGCTTGGAGGGACAAATCTCTGGAAACACCATATATTTT. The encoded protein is CASSLEGQISGNTIYF.

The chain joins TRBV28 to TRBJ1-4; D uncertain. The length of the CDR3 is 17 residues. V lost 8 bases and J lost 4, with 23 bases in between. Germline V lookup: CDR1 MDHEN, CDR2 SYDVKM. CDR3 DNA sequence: TGTGCCAGCGTCAGCACGAGGCTTCTCGCAATTAATGAAAAACTGTTTTTT. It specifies CASVSTRLLAINEKLFF.

CDR3 nucleotide sequence: TGTGCCAGCAGTTTAGTCGGGAAAGGCTACACCTTC. Its translation is CASSLVGKGYTF. This chain joins TRBV28 and TRBJ1-2; D is unclear. V was cut by 2 bases and J by 8 bases, with 9 bases left in between. This CDR3 is 12 amino acids long. The germline V gene encodes CDR1 MDHEN and CDR2 SYDVKM.

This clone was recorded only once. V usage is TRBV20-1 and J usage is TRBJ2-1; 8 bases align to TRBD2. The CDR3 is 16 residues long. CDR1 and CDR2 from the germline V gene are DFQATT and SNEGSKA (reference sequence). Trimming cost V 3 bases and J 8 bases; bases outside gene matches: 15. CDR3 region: CSASSRQTGTRDEQFF. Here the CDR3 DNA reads TGCAGTGCTAGTTCTCGTCAAACCGGGACTAGGGATGAGCAGTTCTTC.

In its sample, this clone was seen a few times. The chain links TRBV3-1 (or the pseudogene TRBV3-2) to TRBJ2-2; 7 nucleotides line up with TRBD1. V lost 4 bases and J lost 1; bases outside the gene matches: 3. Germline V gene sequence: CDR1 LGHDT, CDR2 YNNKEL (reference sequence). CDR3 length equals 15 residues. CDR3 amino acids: CASSPRTGNTGELFF. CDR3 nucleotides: TGTGCCAGCAGCCCTAGGACAGGGAACACCGGGGAGCTGTTTTTT.

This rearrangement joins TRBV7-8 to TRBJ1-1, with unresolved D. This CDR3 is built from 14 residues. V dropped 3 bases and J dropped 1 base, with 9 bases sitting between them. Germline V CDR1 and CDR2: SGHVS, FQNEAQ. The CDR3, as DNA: TGTGCCAGCAGCTTCTCTAAATCGAACACTGAAGCTTTCTTT. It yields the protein CASSFSKSNTEAFF.

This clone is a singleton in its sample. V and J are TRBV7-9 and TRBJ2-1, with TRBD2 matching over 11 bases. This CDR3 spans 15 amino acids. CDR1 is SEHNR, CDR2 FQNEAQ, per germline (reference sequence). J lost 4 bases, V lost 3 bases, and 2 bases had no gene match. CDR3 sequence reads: CASSLTSGTYNEQFF. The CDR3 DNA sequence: TGTGCCAGCAGCTTGACTAGCGGGACATACAATGAGCAGTTCTTC.

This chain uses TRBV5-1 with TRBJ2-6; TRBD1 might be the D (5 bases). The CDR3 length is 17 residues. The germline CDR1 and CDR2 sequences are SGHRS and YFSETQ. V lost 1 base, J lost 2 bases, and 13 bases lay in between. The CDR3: CASSLTVGRAGANVLTF. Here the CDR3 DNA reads TGCGCCAGCAGCTTGACAGTTGGCAGGGCTGGGGCCAACGTCCTGACTTTC.

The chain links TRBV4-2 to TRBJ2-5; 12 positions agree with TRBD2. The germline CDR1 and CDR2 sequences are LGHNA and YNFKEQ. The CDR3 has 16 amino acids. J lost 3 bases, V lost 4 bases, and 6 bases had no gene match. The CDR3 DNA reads TGTGCCAGCAGCCGAAGGCCTAGCGGGGGGGAAGAGACCCAGTACTTC. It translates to CASSRRPSGGEETQYF.